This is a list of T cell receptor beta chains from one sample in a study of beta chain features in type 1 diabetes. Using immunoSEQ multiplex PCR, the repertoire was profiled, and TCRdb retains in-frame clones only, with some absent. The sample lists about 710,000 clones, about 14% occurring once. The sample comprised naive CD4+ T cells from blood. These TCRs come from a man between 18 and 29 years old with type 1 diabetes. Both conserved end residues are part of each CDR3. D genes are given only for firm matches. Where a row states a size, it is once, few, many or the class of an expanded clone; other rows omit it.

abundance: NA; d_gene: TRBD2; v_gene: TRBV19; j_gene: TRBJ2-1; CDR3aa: CASRPQSGSWYNEQFF; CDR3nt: TGTGCCAGTCGCCCCCAAAGCGGGAGTTGGTACAATGAGCAGTTCTTC
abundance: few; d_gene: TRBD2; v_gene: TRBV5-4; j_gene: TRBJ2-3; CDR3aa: CASSSALAGRGTDTQYF; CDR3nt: TGTGCCAGCAGCTCGGCACTAGCGGGAAGGGGCACAGATACGCAGTATTTT
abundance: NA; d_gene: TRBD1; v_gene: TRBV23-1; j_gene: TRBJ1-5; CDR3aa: CAGDRVEQPQHF; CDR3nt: TGCGCCGGGGACAGGGTGGAGCAGCCCCAGCATTTT
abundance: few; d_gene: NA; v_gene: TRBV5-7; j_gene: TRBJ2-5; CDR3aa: CASSSNQETQYF; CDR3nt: TGTGCCAGCAGCTCCAACCAAGAGACCCAGTACTTC
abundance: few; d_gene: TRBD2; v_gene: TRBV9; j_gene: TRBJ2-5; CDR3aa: CASSAPSSGGYQETQYF; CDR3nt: TGTGCCAGCAGCGCCCCGTCTAGCGGGGGCTACCAAGAGACCCAGTACTTC
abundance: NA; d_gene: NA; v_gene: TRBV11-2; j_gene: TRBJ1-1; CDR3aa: CASSSTGTSDTEAFF; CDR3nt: TGTGCCAGCAGCAGTACCGGGACCTCGGACACTGAAGCTTTCTTT
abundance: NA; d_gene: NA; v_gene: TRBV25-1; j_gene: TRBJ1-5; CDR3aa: CASSELGPNQPQHF; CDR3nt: TGTGCCAGCAGTGAACTGGGCCCAAATCAGCCCCAGCATTTT
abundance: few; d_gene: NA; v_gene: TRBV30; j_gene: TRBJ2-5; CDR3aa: CAWSVGRQETQYF; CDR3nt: TGTGCCTGGAGTGTCGGACGCCAAGAGACCCAGTACTTC
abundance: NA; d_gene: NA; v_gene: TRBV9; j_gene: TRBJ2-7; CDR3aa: CASSVSGTDHEQYF; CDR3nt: TGTGCCAGCAGCGTATCGGGCACTGACCACGAGCAGTACTTC
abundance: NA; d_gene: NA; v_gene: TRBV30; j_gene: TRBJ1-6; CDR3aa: CAWRGLGYNSPLHF; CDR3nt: TGTGCCTGGAGGGGACTAGGGTATAATTCACCCCTCCACTTT
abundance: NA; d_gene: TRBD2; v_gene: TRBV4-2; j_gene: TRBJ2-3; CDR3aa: CASSQDSGRAGADTQYF; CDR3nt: TGTGCCAGCAGCCAAGATAGCGGGAGGGCCGGGGCAGATACGCAGTATTTT
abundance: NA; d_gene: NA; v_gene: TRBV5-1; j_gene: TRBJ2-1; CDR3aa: CASSPPSNEQFF; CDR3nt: TGCGCCAGCAGCCCCCCAAGCAATGAGCAGTTCTTC
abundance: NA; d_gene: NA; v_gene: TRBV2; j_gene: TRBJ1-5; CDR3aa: CASSAAGNSNQPQHF; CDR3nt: TGTGCCAGCAGTGCCGCGGGGAATAGCAATCAGCCCCAGCATTTT
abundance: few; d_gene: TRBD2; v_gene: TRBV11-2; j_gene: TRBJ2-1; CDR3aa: CASGEASGSNEQFF; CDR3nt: TGTGCCAGCGGGGAGGCTAGCGGTTCAAATGAGCAGTTCTTC
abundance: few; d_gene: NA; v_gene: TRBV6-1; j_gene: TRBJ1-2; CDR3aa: CASSERASGYTF; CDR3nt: TGTGCCAGCAGTGAACGTGCCTCTGGCTACACCTTC
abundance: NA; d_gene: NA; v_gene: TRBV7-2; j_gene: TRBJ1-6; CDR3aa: CASSLLGTFDGSPLHF; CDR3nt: TGTGCCAGCAGCTTATTGGGGACCTTCGATGGGTCACCCCTCCACTTT
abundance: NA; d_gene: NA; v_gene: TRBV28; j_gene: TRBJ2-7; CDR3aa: CASRDSRGAKQYF; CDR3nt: TGTGCCAGCAGAGACAGCAGGGGAGCTAAACAGTACTTC
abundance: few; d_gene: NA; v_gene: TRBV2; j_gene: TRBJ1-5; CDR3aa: CASSGGEAYQPQHF; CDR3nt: TGTGCCAGCAGTGGAGGGGAGGCTTATCAGCCCCAGCATTTT
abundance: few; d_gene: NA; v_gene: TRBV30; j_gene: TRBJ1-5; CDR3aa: CAWSLAGAYSNQPQHF; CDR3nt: TGTGCCTGGAGTTTGGCAGGGGCTTATAGCAATCAGCCCCAGCATTTT
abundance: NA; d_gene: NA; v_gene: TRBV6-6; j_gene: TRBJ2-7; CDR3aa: CASSYGGPRGEQYF; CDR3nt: TGTGCCAGCAGTTACGGGGGCCCCCGGGGCGAGCAGTACTTC
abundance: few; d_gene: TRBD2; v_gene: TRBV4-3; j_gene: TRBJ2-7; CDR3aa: CASSQDLASGGISYEQYF; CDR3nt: TGCGCCAGCAGCCAAGATCTTGCGAGCGGGGGAATCTCCTACGAGCAGTACTTC
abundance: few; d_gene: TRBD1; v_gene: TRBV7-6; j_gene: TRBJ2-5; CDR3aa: CASSRSRTGGFSGQETQYF; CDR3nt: TGTGCCAGCAGCCGATCACGGACAGGGGGTTTCTCGGGGCAAGAGACCCAGTACTTC
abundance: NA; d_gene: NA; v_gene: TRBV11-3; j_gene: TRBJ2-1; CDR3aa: CASSLGNNEQFF; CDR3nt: TGTGCCAGCAGCTTAGGCAACAATGAGCAGTTCTTC
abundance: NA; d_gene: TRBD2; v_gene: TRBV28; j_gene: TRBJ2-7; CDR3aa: CASSLLPSGGTGEQYF; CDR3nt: TGTGCCAGCAGTTTATTGCCTAGCGGGGGCACGGGGGAGCAGTACTTC
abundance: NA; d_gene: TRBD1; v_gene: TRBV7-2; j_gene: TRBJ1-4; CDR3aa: CASTRNRGPGEKLFF; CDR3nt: TGTGCCAGCACGCGAAACAGGGGGCCTGGAGAAAAACTGTTTTTT
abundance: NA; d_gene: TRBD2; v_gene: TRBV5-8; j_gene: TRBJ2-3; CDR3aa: CASSTRLAGGPADTQYF; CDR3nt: TGTGCCAGCAGCACAAGACTAGCGGGAGGGCCGGCAGATACGCAGTATTTT
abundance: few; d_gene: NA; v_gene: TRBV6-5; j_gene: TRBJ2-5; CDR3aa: CASSYSSARIEETQYF; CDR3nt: TGTGCCAGCAGTTACTCGTCAGCGAGAATCGAGGAGACCCAGTACTTC
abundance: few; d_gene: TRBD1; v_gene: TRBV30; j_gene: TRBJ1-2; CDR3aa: CAWATGNYGYTF; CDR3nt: TGTGCCTGGGCGACAGGGAACTATGGCTACACCTTC
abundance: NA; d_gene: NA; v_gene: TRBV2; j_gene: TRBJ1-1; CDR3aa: CARGRVGTEAFF; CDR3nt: TGTGCCAGGGGACGGGTTGGAACTGAAGCTTTCTTT
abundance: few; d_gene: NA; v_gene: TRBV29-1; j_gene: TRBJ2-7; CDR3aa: CSVGTGYEQYF; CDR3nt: TGCAGCGTAGGTACAGGCTACGAGCAGTACTTC
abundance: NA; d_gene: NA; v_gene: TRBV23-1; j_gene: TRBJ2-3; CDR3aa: CASSQSGAYGDTQYF; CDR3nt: TGCGCCAGCAGTCAATCGGGGGCCTATGGGGATACGCAGTATTTT
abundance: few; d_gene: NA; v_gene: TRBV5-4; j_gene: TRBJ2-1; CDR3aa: CASSLVDREQFF; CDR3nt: TGTGCCAGCAGCTTGGTCGACAGGGAGCAGTTCTTC
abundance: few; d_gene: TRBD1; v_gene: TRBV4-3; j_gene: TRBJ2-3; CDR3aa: CASSHWTGGSTDTQYF; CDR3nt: TGCGCCAGCAGCCACTGGACAGGGGGAAGCACAGATACGCAGTATTTT
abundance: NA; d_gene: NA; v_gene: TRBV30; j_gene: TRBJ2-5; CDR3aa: CAWSGGLGETQYF; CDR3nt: TGTGCCTGGAGTGGGGGGCTGGGGGAGACCCAGTACTTC
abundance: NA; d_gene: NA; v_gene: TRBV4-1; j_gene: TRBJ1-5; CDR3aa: CASSQDRTQPQHF; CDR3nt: TGCGCCAGCAGCCAAGATAGAACGCAGCCCCAGCATTTT
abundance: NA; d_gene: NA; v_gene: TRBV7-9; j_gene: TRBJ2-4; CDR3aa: CASSLMGGENIQYF; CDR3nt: TGTGCCAGCAGCTTAATGGGAGGCGAAAACATTCAGTACTTC
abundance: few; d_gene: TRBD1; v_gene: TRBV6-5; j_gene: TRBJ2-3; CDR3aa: CASRDRGYTDTQYF; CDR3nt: TGTGCCAGCCGGGACAGGGGGTATACAGATACGCAGTATTTT
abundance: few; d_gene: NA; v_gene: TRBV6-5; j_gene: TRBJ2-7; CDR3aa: CASKLYGDYEQYF; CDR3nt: TGTGCCAGCAAACTATACGGGGACTACGAGCAGTACTTC
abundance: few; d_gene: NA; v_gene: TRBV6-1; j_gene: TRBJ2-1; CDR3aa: CASTRQLNEQFF; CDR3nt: TGTGCCAGCACCCGACAGCTCAATGAGCAGTTCTTC
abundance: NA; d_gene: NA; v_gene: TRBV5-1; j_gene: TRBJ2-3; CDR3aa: CASSTGRLADTQYF; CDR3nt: TGCGCCAGCAGCACGGGTAGACTGGCGGATACGCAGTATTTT
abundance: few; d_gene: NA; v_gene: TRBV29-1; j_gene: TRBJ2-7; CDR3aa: CSVEGTAEQYF; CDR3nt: TGCAGCGTTGAAGGGACAGCCGAGCAGTACTTC
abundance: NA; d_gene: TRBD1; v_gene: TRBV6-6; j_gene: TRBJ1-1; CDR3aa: CASNGQGNTEAFF; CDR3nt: TGTGCCAGCAACGGACAGGGGAACACTGAAGCTTTCTTT
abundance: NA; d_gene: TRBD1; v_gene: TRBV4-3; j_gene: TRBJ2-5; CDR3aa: CASSQWDRGQETQYF; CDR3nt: TGCGCCAGCAGCCAATGGGACAGGGGGCAAGAGACCCAGTACTTC
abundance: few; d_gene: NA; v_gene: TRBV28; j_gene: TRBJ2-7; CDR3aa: CASSWDANSYEQYF; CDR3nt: TGTGCCAGCAGTTGGGATGCGAACTCCTACGAGCAGTACTTC
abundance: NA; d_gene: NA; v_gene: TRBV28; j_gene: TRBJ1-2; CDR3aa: CASSGRGRSYGYTF; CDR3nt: TGTGCCAGCAGTGGTCGGGGACGCAGCTATGGCTACACCTTC
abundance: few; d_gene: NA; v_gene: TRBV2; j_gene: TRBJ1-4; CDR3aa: CASSLGTVTGRKLFF; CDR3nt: TGTGCCAGCAGCCTGGGGACCGTTACCGGGAGAAAACTGTTTTTT
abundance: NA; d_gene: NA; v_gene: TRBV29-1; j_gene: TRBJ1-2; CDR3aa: CSVESNYGYTF; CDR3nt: TGCAGCGTTGAGAGTAACTATGGCTACACCTTC
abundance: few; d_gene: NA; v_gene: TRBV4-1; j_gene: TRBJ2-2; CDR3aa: CASSQVGGVTGELFF; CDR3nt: TGCGCCAGCAGCCAAGTAGGGGGTGTCACCGGGGAGCTGTTTTTT
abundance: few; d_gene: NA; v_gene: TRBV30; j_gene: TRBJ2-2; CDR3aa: CAWISREGVYTGELFF; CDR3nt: TGTGCCTGGATCTCACGGGAAGGGGTTTACACCGGGGAGCTGTTTTTT
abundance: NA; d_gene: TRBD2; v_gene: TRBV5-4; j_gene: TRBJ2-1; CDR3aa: CASSSRRGGWNEQFF; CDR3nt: TGTGCCAGCAGCTCTAGGCGGGGGGGCTGGAATGAGCAGTTCTTC
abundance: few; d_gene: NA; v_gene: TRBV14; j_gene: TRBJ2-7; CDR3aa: CASSQVPVATYEQYF; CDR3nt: TGTGCCAGCAGCCAGGTGCCTGTCGCTACCTACGAGCAGTACTTC
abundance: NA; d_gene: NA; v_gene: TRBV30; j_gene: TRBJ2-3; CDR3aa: CAGGRGFVDTQYF; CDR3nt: TGTGCCGGCGGAAGGGGGTTTGTAGATACGCAGTATTTT
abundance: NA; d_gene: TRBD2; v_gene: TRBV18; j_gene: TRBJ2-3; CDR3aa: CASSHSGTSQADTQYF; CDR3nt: TGTGCCAGCTCGCATTCCGGGACTAGCCAGGCAGATACGCAGTATTTT
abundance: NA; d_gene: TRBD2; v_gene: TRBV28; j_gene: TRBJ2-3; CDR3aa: CASSSSGVGSDTQYF; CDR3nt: TGTGCCAGCAGTTCGAGCGGGGTCGGGTCAGATACGCAGTATTTT
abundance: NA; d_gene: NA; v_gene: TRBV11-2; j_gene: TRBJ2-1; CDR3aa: CASSQDPGAAYNEQFF; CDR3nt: TGTGCCAGCAGCCAAGATCCGGGGGCTGCCTACAATGAGCAGTTCTTC
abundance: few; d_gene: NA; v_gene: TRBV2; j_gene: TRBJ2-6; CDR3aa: CASSGRAHIGANVLTF; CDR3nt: TGTGCCAGCAGTGGACGGGCTCATATTGGGGCCAACGTCCTGACTTTC
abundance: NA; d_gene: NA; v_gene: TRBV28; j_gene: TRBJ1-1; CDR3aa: CASSLRGLTNTEAFF; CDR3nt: TGTGCCAGCAGTTTACGAGGTCTCACGAACACTGAAGCTTTCTTT
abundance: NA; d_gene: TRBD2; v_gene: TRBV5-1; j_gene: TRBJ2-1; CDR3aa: CASSRGTSGNYNEQFF; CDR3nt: TGCGCCAGCAGCCGAGGGACTAGCGGGAACTACAATGAGCAGTTCTTC
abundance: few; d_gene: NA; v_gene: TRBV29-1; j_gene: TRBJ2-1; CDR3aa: CSVAGHNLNEQFF; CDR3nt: TGCAGCGTGGCAGGGCACAACCTCAATGAGCAGTTCTTC